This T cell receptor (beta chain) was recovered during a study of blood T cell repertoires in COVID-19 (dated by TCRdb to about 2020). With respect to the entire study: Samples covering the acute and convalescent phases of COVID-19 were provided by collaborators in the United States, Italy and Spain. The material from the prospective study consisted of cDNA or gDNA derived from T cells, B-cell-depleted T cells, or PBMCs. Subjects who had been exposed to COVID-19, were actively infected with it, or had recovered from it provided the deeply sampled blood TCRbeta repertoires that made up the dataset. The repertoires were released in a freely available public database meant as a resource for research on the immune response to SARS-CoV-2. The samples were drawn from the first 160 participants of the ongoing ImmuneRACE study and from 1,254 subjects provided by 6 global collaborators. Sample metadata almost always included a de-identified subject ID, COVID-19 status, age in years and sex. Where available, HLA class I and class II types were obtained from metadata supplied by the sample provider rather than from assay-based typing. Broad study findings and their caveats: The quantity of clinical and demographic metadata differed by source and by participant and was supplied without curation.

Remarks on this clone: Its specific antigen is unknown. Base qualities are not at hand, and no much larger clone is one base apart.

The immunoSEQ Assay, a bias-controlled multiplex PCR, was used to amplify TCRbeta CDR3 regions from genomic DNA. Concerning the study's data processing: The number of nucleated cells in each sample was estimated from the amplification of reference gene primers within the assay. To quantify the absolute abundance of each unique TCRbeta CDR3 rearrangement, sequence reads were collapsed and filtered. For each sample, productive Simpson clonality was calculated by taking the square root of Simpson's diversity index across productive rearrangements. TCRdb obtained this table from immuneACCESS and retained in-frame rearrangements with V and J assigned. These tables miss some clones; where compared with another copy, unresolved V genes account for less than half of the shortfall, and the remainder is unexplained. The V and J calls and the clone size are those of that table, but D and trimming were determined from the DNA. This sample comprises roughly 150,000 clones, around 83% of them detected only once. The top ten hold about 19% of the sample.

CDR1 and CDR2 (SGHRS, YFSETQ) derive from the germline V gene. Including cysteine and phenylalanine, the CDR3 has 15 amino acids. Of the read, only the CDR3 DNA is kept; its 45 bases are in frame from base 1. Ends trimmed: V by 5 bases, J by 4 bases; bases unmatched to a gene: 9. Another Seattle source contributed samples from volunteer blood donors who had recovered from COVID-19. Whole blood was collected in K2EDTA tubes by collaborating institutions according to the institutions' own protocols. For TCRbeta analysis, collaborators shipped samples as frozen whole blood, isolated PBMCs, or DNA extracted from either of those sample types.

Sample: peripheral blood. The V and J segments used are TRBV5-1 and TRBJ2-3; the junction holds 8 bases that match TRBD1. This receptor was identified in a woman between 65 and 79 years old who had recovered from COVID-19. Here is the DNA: TGCGCCAGCAGTTCTCCAGGGGGCGGAGCAGATACGCAGTATTTT. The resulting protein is CASSSPGGGADTQYF.